This TCR beta chain was captured by sequencing in a study of T cell responses to AZD1222 COVID-19 vaccine. With respect to this clone: Its antigen is unknown.

The V and J ends lost 4 bases and 1 base respectively, with 4 bases between them. Germline V gene data show CDR1 as SQVTM and CDR2 as ANQGSEA. This CDR3 is 11 amino acids long. The data were produced by immunoSEQ multiplex PCR, yet TCRdb's version contains in-frame clones alone and is incomplete. The sample gives fewer than 150,000 clones, 90% of which show up once; about 3% is in the top ten. Study observations and caveats: Researchers took repertoire samples only after the peak T cell response had come. Seropositive status at baseline applied to only a handful of AZD1222 recipients.

The source of this sequence is an adult in good health. The chain carries TRBV29-1 and TRBJ1-1; the D is unclear. This specimen consisted of peripheral blood, obtained on day 0 of AZD1222 vaccination. CDR3: CSVGENTEAFF. As DNA, the CDR3 is TGCAGCGTTGGAGAGAACACTGAAGCTTTCTTT.